The clone carrying this TCR beta chain was seen at least ten times. What it binds is not known. Libraries were prepared by immunoSEQ multiplex PCR; TCRdb keeps only in-frame clonotypes and omits some of them. The data contain just over 2,000,000 clones, about 95% of them singletons. This sample stems from a study of shared clonotypes between healthy human individuals. Whole-study results and caveats: Shared across a few donors were around 5% of the naive CD4 clonotypes. Clonotype sharing among donors likely depends on sequencing depth.

The healthy adult donors were HIV-negative and reported no recent acute infections or vaccinations. The germline V gene has CDR1 GTSNPN and CDR2 SVGIG (reference sequence). The V segment lost 3 bases and the J segment 4 bases; nucleotides outside the gene matches: 9. CDR3 size: 14 residues. V and J are TRBV30 and TRBJ2-7, with 7 bases aligning to TRBD2. What was sequenced was naive CD4+ T cells sorted from blood. Regarding subset: CD45RA+ positively selected. The sequence was obtained from a man in his late teens or twenties in good health. This CDR3 is CAWSSTGLMYEQYF. DNA of the CDR3: TGTGCCTGGAGCTCTACGGGACTAATGTACGAGCAGTACTTC.